This paragraph reports one T cell receptor (beta chain). The antigen is undetermined. This CDR3 has 16 amino acids. The trim removed 0 bases at V and 4 bases at J, leaving 5 bases unmatched. In germline, CDR1 is MNHEY, CDR2 SVGEGT. The entry originates in a study of T cell responses to AZD1222 COVID-19 vaccine. TCRdb's table, derived via immunoSEQ multiplex PCR, lists solely in-frame clones and lacks some. This sample carries 140,000 to 150,000 clones, roughly 92% of them seen once, and the ten largest clones take approximately 1.7%. General study points: Unmutated regions of variants are reportedly targeted by nearly half of spike-specific TCRs. Two AZD1222 administrations were followed by greater Spike-specific TCR breadth and depth. Regions 160-218 and 743-854 held dominance among vaccine-associated CD4 TCRs, which spanned spike. Repertoire collection took place solely once the T cell response had peaked.

This sequence originates from an adult in good health. The sample in question was peripheral blood, obtained on day 0 of AZD1222 vaccination. This chain uses TRBV6-2 or TRBV6-3 with TRBJ2-7; 11 nucleotides agree with TRBD1. The CDR3: CASSYSRTGGPYEQYF. The CDR3 DNA follows: TGTGCCAGCAGTTACTCTCGGACAGGGGGCCCTTACGAGCAGTACTTC.